This T cell receptor beta chain was identified in a study of shared clonotypes between healthy human individuals. The wider study: Sampling drew on donors who were a couple of women and a few men aged 18 to 49.

Germline-derived CDR1 and CDR2 are SGHRS and YFSETQ. V was trimmed by 4 bases and J by 0 bases, leaving 11 bases between them. The CDR3 covers 14 residues. Regarding the study as a whole: Shared across several donors were approximately 5% of the naive CD4 clonotypes. Clonotypes shared by all four donors outscored non-shared clonotypes in generation probability.

Using immunoSEQ multiplex PCR, the repertoire was profiled, and TCRdb retains in-frame clones only, with some absent. The sample gives approximately 320,000 clones, over 65% of which show up once; approximately 10% is in the top ten. Note on this clone: Antigen unknown.

The sequence came from a man between 25 and 39 years old in good health. V usage is TRBV5-1 and J usage is TRBJ2-7; either TRBD1 or TRBD2 may fit D (5 bases each). The specimen was memory CD4+ T cells sorted from blood. This sample's subset: CD45RA-negative fraction. CDR3 in amino acids: CASSAGTDSYEQYF. CDR3 sequence (DNA): TGCGCCAGCAGCGCCGGGACGGACTCCTACGAGCAGTACTTC.